These 17 T cell receptor beta chains share one sample of origin, sequenced in a study of beta chain features in type 1 diabetes. Study-level findings and limits: A moderate, significant TCRB CDR3 shortening appeared in type 1 diabetes across four CD4+ subsets.

Every bit of the isolated RNA underwent reverse transcription, so sequencing read expressed TCRB transcripts. Clones were sequenced by immunoSEQ multiplex PCR, and TCRdb holds only the in-frame ones, with some missing. The table shows more than 250,000 clones, with 24% occurring only once. The antigens of these receptors remain unknown. The sequenced sample consisted of naive CD4+ T cells from blood. The receptors derive from a woman in her twenties or thirties with type 1 diabetes.

Only one count was recorded for this clone. At the DNA level, this CDR3 is encoded by other sequences in the same sample as well. The chain carries TRBV5-6 and TRBJ2-5, with 7 bases fitting TRBD1. Trimming at V came to 0 bases and at J to 5 bases, leaving 4 bases not matched to a gene. Germline V CDR1 and CDR2: SGHDT, YYEEEE. The CDR3 runs to 14 residues. The CDR3: CASSLGQGGETQYF. The CDR3 DNA follows: TGTGCCAGCAGCTTGGGACAGGGTGGGGAGACCCAGTACTTC.

The chain is built from TRBV9 and TRBJ2-7; 11 nucleotides match TRBD2. Germline CDR1 and CDR2: SGDLS and YYNGEE. Trimming at V came to 4 bases and at J to 4 bases, leaving 4 bases not matched to a gene. CDR3 length: 14 amino acids. The CDR3 DNA is TGTGCCAGCAGCCCGAGACTAGCGGGATACGAGCAGTACTTC. The encoded protein is CASSPRLAGYEQYF.

The gene calls are TRBV20-1 and TRBJ1-1; TRBD1 agrees at 9 bases. Unmatched junction bases numbered 4, after V lost 4 bases and J lost 10 bases. This CDR3 is 11 amino acids long. Germline CDR1 DFQATT, CDR2 SNEGSKA (reference sequence). In nucleotides, the CDR3 is TGCAGTGCTAAGTACAGGGGGCCAGCTTTCTTT. It yields the protein CSAKYRGPAFF.

The chain is built from TRBV5-1 and TRBJ1-5; D is possibly TRBD1 (6 bases). Trimming cost V 0 bases and J 0 bases, with 7 bases left between them. The CDR3 covers 15 residues. Per germline, CDR1 SGHRS and CDR2 YFSETQ. CDR3 loop: CASSLEGHSNQPQHF. The CDR3 nucleotides read TGCGCCAGCAGCTTGGAGGGACATAGCAATCAGCCCCAGCATTTT. Complete variable domain (other parts from reference TRBV5-1 and TRBJ1-5): KAGVTQTPRYLIKTRGQQVTLSCSPISGHRSVSWYQQTPGQGLQFLFEYFSETQRNKGNFPGRFSGRQFSNSRSEMNVSTLELGDSALYLCASSLEGHSNQPQHFGDGTRLSIL.

This clone was picked up a small number of times. J is TRBJ2-3 and V is TRBV9, with D maybe TRBD2 (6 bases). The CDR3 has 16 residues. Trimming took 3 bases from V and 2 from J, leaving 16 bases between them. The V gene's germline CDR1 is SGDLS and CDR2 YYNGEE. The CDR3 here is CASSATGLPITDTQYF. The CDR3 region has the DNA TGTGCCAGCAGCGCAACGGGACTTCCCATCACAGATACGCAGTATTTT.

A word on this clone: At one end, the junction sequence differs from germline, possibly due to a read error. The chain carries TRBV20-1 and TRBJ1-2; 9 bases map to TRBD1. CDR3 length equals 10 residues. The germline CDR1 and CDR2 sequences are DFQATT and SNEGSKA (reference sequence). CDR3 sequence reads: CSAQGTGLVF. CDR3 nucleotides: TGCAGTGCTCAAGGGACAGGGTTGGTCTTC.

The sample holds a few counts of this clone. This chain connects TRBV15 to TRBJ2-7; no clear D gene. CDR3 length: 13 amino acids. The V end was cut by 0 bases, the J end by 0 bases, with 3 bases between. Germline-derived CDR1 and CDR2 are LNHNV and YYDKDF (reference sequence). The CDR3 nucleotides read TGTGCCACCAGCAGAGACGTCTCCTACGAGCAGTACTTC. Residues: CATSRDVSYEQYF.

This clone has just one count. V and J are TRBV11-1 and TRBJ1-1, with D maybe TRBD1 (5 bases). The CDR3 contains 12 residues. V was trimmed by 8 bases and J by 1 base, leaving 8 bases between them. Germline V gene lookup returns CDR1 SGHAT and CDR2 FQDESV (reference sequence). DNA for the CDR3: TGTGCCAGCTCCAGGGAGAACACTGAAGCTTTCTTT. Encoded protein: CASSRENTEAFF.

The V call is TRBV28, the J call TRBJ2-7, with 8 positions matching TRBD1. Germline CDR1 MDHEN, CDR2 SYDVKM. The length of the CDR3 is 15 residues. J was trimmed by 4 bases and V by 5 bases; bases with no gene match: 10. The CDR3 reads CASSEVGQGLYEQYF. CDR3 coding DNA: TGTGCCAGCAGTGAAGTAGGACAGGGTCTATACGAGCAGTACTTC.

In the case of this clone: This CDR3 is also generated by other DNA sequences in the sample. CDR3 sequence: CASSLAAGEGYTF. The CDR3 DNA is TGCGCCAGCAGCTTGGCGGCAGGGGAAGGCTACACCTTC. The rearrangement uses TRBV5-1 and TRBJ1-2, with D possibly TRBD1 on 6 matching bases. Germline-derived CDR1 and CDR2 are SGHRS and YFSETQ. Trimming cost V 0 bases and J 8 bases, with 11 bases left between them. The CDR3 consists of 13 residues. Based on the CDR3 plus reference TRBV5-1 and TRBJ1-2, the full variable domain is KAGVTQTPRYLIKTRGQQVTLSCSPISGHRSVSWYQQTPGQGLQFLFEYFSETQRNKGNFPGRFSGRQFSNSRSEMNVSTLELGDSALYLCASSLAAGEGYTFGSGTRLTVV.

V usage is TRBV29-1 and J usage is TRBJ2-5; the D gene is possibly TRBD2 (6 bases). The CDR3 spans 14 residues. CDR1 is SQVTM and CDR2 is ANQGSEA in the germline V gene. V was shortened by 2 bases and J by 1 base, with 11 bases between the two germline ends. The CDR3 nucleotides read TGCAGCGTTGAATCGCCGGGAGCCCAAGAGACCCAGTACTTC. Translated: CSVESPGAQETQYF.

V gene TRBV30 combines with J gene TRBJ2-7; D unclear. The CDR3 is 14 residues long. Deletions cut 4 bases from V and 0 bases from J, with 13 bases between. CDR1 is GTSNPN, CDR2 SVGIG, per germline (reference sequence). CDR3 DNA sequence: TGTGCCTGGACCTCCTTCCTCAGCTCCTACGAGCAGTACTTC. It is translated as CAWTSFLSSYEQYF.

This clone was seen a handful of times. This rearrangement joins TRBV29-1 to TRBJ1-5; the D is unclear. CDR3 length equals 14 residues. Germline CDR1 and CDR2: SQVTM and ANQGSEA. V was shortened by 0 bases and J by 4 bases, with 10 bases between the two germline ends. The chain's CDR3 is CSVEEQPINQPQHF. CDR3 bases: TGCAGCGTTGAAGAACAGCCGATTAATCAGCCCCAGCATTTT. Variable domain in full (rest from reference TRBV29-1 and TRBJ1-5): SAVISQKPSRDICQRGTSLTIQCQVDSQVTMMFWYRQQPGQSLTLIATANQGSEATYESGFVIDKFPISRPNLTFSTLTVSNMSPEDSSIYLCSVEEQPINQPQHFGDGTRLSIL.

CDR3 DNA: TGTGCCAGCAGGGGACAGGGGCCATTTGACACTGAAGCTTTCTTT. It encodes CASRGQGPFDTEAFF. The rearrangement joins TRBV28 to TRBJ1-1, with 10 bases aligning to TRBD1. V dropped 6 bases and J dropped 3; count of bases not matched to a gene: 7. The CDR3 has 15 amino acids. CDR1 and CDR2 from the germline V gene are MDHEN and SYDVKM.

This sequence joins TRBV2 and TRBJ2-5, with TRBD1 as a possible D gene (6 bases). CDR1 SNHLY and CDR2 FYNNEI come from the germline V gene. V lost 4 bases, J lost 1 base, and 10 bases lay in between. The CDR3 extends over 14 amino acids. This CDR3 reads CASSARTAQETQYF. The CDR3 DNA reads as TGTGCCAGCAGTGCTAGGACAGCCCAAGAGACCCAGTACTTC.

The rearrangement uses TRBV5-1 and TRBJ1-2; 12 bases map to TRBD1. Trimming took 4 bases from V and 10 from J; bases not matched to a gene: 2. There are 12 residues in the CDR3. The germline V gene encodes CDR1 SGHRS and CDR2 YFSETQ. CDR3 nucleotide sequence: TGCGCCAGCAGCGGGGGACAGGGGGCCTACACCTTC. The encoded protein is CASSGGQGAYTF.

Note on this clone: Other DNA sequences in the sample encode the same CDR3. This rearrangement joins TRBV5-6 to TRBJ2-4; D perhaps matches TRBD1 (5 bases). Germline V CDR1 and CDR2: SGHDT, YYEEEE. The CDR3 runs to 12 residues. Trimming left V 0 bases short and J 7 bases short, with 5 bases between. This chain's CDR3 is CASSLDRNIQYF. The CDR3 coding sequence is TGTGCCAGCAGCTTGGACAGGAACATTCAGTACTTC. The full variable domain, its missing parts supplied by reference TRBV5-6 and TRBJ2-4, is DAGVTQSPTHLIKTRGQQVTLRCSPKSGHDTVSWYQQALGQGPQFIFQYYEEEERQRGNFPDRFSGHQFPNYSSELNVNALLLGDSALYLCASSLDRNIQYFGAGTRLSVL.